The 14 T cell receptor beta chains in this list originate from one sample, sequenced in a study of vaccination effects on CD4 cells after COVID-19. Measured with immunoSEQ multiplex PCR; TCRdb has only the in-frame clones, and not every one. The data hold about 50,000 clones, with 65% to 80% observed a single time. Researchers isolated CD4+ T cells once approximately ten days of culture had elapsed. Their antigens remain unidentified. Sequencing used CD4+ T cells from PBMCs cultured without peptide, obtained before COVID-19 vaccination. Receptors originate from a human donor who received a COVID-19 vaccine.

This rearrangement joins TRBV12-3 or TRBV12-4 to TRBJ2-2; no clear D gene. V shed 6 bases and J shed 5 bases, with 7 bases lying between them. CDR3 length: 12 residues. For the CDR3, the DNA is TGTGCCAGCAGGGCTTATACCGGGGAGCTGTTTTTT. Translated: CASRAYTGELFF.

This clone showed up just a few times. V and J are TRBV5-1 and TRBJ2-2; D may be TRBD2 (5 bases). CDR3 length: 15 residues. Germline CDR1 reads SGHRS; CDR2 reads YFSETQ. Trimming took off 0 bases at V and 2 bases at J, with 8 bases between the two ends. The chain's CDR3 is CASSLAGINTGELFF. In nucleotides, the CDR3 is TGCGCCAGCAGCTTGGCGGGGATTAACACCGGGGAGCTGTTTTTT.

The DNA of the CDR3 is TGTGCCAGTAGCTATGCCCGACAGGGTAGCAATCAGCCCCAGCATTTT. It yields the protein CASSYARQGSNQPQHF. The chain is built from TRBV19 and TRBJ1-5; 7 bases line up with TRBD1. The CDR3 has 16 residues. The V and J ends lost 6 bases and 0 bases, in that order; junction bases with no gene match: 8. Germline V gene data show CDR1 as LNHDA and CDR2 as SQIVND (reference sequence).

This CDR3 is CASSLGSSYNSPLHF. In DNA form, the CDR3 reads TGTGCCAGCAGCTTAGGTAGCTCCTATAATTCACCCCTCCACTTT. V and J are TRBV7-9 and TRBJ1-6, with D unresolved. The CDR3 is 15 residues long. V gave up 1 base and J gave up 0 bases, with 4 bases separating them. From germline, CDR1 is SEHNR and CDR2 FQNEAQ (reference sequence).

CDR3 bases: TGTGCCAGCAGCCCCGGGACTAGCAACACCGGGGAGCTGTTTTTT. It is translated as CASSPGTSNTGELFF. The gene calls are TRBV6-5 and TRBJ2-2, with 9 bases fitting TRBD2. This CDR3 is built from 15 residues. The ends lost 6 bases at V and 2 bases at J; junction bases unmatched: 4. Per germline, CDR1 MNHEY and CDR2 SVGAGI.

The J gene is TRBJ1-2, the V gene TRBV27; a possible D gene is TRBD1 (5 bases). With 4 bases removed from V and 2 bases from J, the gap between germline ends came to 14 bases. Germline CDR1 is MNHEY and CDR2 is SMNVEV (reference sequence). The CDR3 is 15 residues long. CDR3 sequence reads: CASSSPGRGNYGYTF. The CDR3 bases are TGTGCCAGCAGTTCTCCGGGACGAGGAAACTATGGCTACACCTTC.

This clone is a singleton in its sample. V is TRBV12-5 and J is TRBJ1-1, with D tentatively TRBD1 (5 bases). Trimming shortened V by 5 bases and J by 0 bases, and 10 bases separated the two germline ends. The CDR3 extends over 14 amino acids. Germline CDR1 reads LGHNT; CDR2 reads FRNRAP. The CDR3 protein is CASGPDSMNTEAFF. The CDR3 DNA sequence: TGTGCTAGTGGTCCCGACAGCATGAACACTGAAGCTTTCTTT.

The V and J genes are TRBV6-1 and TRBJ2-7; a weak D match, TRBD1 (6 bases). Germline V gene sequence: CDR1 MNHNS, CDR2 SASEGT. The CDR3 has 16 residues. Trimming shortened V by 2 bases and J by 0 bases, and 14 bases separated the two germline ends. The CDR3 DNA reads TGTGCCAGCAGTGAATTAGGCCAGGGGTACTCCTACGAGCAGTACGTC. It specifies CASSELGQGYSYEQYV.

CDR3 residues: CASSLGGGEQYV. The CDR3 coding sequence is TGTGCCAGCAGTTTGGGAGGGGGCGAGCAGTACGTC. The rearrangement uses TRBV28 and TRBJ2-7, with D possibly matching TRBD2 (7 bases). Trimming took 3 bases from V and 6 from J, leaving 9 bases between them. The germline V gene encodes CDR1 MDHEN and CDR2 SYDVKM. The CDR3 consists of 12 residues.

The chain has TRBV9 and TRBJ1-2; 8 positions match TRBD1. Per the germline V gene, CDR1 is SGDLS and CDR2 is YYNGEE. The V and J ends lost 0 bases and 4 bases, in that order; junction bases with no gene match: 2. This CDR3 is built from 14 residues. This chain's CDR3 is CASSVGTGTYGYTF. CDR3 nucleotide sequence: TGTGCCAGCAGCGTAGGGACAGGGACCTATGGCTACACCTTC.

This clone was detected a few times. The chain combines TRBV25-1 with TRBJ2-3; D is unresolved. The V gene's germline CDR1 is MGHDK and CDR2 SYGVNS. Trimming left V 7 bases short and J 6 bases short, with 8 bases between. CDR3 size: 11 residues. CDR3 DNA: TGTGCCAGCACCAAAGGGGATACGCAGTATTTT. Translated: CASTKGDTQYF.

The rearrangement joins TRBV2 to TRBJ1-2; D uncertain. Germline-derived CDR1 and CDR2 are SNHLY and FYNNEI. V lost 7 bases to trimming and J lost 0 bases, with 12 bases between them. This CDR3 spans 14 amino acids. The CDR3, as DNA: TGTGCCAGCAAGCAGACAAATTCTAACTATGGCTACACCTTC. Amino acid sequence: CASKQTNSNYGYTF.

The J gene is TRBJ2-6, the V gene TRBV7-2; D gene uncertain. Germline V CDR1 and CDR2: SGHTA, FQGNSA. With 5 bases removed from V and 0 bases from J, the gap between germline ends came to 17 bases. The CDR3 is 18 amino acids. CDR3 DNA sequence: TGTGCCAGCAGCCTATACTCTCCGACGAACTCTGGGGCCAACGTCCTGACTTTC. This sequence encodes CASSLYSPTNSGANVLTF.

This chain links TRBV5-1 with TRBJ1-1; the D gene is possibly TRBD1 (5 bases). Trimming cost V 7 bases and J 11 bases, with 24 bases left between them. CDR1 SGHRS and CDR2 YFSETQ come from the germline V gene. The CDR3 has 14 residues. The CDR3 region has the DNA TGCGCCAGCCAACCCGGGATGGGGGAAGGACGGGCTTTCTTT. Translation gives CASQPGMGEGRAFF.